The text below deals with one TCR beta chain. No antigen is known for it. These data belong to a study of T cells in Graves' hyperthyroidism and ophthalmopathy. Pregnant or lactating patients were excluded, as were those with uncontrolled infection or other autoimmune disease. RNA transcripts provided the source from which TCR beta CDR3 regions were amplified. A first-round RT-PCR of the TCR CDR3 used the HTBI primer set. From the multiplex PCR reads, TCRdb called clonotypes with MiXCR, one entry per CDR3 protein. The table shows about 520,000 distinct CDR3 sequences, with around a quarter occurring only once. Notes on the study in general: Ophthalmopathy was separated from stable hyperthyroidism by a 13 V-J model.

This CDR3 spans 15 amino acids. V was pared by 7 bases and J by 2 bases, with 17 bases between. The sequenced material came from blood. The TCR was taken from a woman aged 25 to 45 with Graves' ophthalmopathy. The chain recombines TRBV12-3 or TRBV12-4 with TRBJ1-1; D is undetermined. The CDR3 sequence is CASTPWGSGNTEAFF. The CDR3 bases are TGTGCCAGCACTCCCTGGGGTTCAGGTAACACTGAAGCTTTCTTT.